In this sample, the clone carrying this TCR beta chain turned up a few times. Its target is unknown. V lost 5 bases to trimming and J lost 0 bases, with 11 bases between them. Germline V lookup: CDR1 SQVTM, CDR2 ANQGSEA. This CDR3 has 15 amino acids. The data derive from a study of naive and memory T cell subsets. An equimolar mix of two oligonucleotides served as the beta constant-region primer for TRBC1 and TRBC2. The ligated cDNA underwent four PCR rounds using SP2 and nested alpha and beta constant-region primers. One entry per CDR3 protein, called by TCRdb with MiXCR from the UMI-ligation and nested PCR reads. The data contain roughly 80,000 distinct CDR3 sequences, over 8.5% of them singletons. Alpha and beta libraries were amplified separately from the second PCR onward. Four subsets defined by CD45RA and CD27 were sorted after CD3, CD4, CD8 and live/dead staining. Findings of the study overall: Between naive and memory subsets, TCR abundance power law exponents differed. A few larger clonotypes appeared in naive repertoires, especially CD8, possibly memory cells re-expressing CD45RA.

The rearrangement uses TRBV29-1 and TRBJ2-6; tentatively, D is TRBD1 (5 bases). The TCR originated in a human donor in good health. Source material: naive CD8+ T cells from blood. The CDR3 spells CSVTKDISGANVLTF. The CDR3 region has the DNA TGCAGCGTTACAAAGGACATCTCTGGGGCCAACGTCCTGACTTTC.